The rows below give T cell receptor beta chains drawn from one sample of a study of post-analysis software for immune sequencing data. MiXCR, run by TCRdb on the PCR reads, gives a single entry per CDR3 protein. The table lists hundreds of thousands of distinct CDR3 sequences, approximately 60% of them singletons. Sequenced: blood. The receptors stem from a girl aged 2 to 9 with multiple sclerosis. Both conserved end residues are part of each CDR3. A D gene is named only where the DNA matches it firmly. Clone size, where shown, is once, few, many, or a class for clones that have expanded.

D gene: NA; clone size: NA; V gene: TRBV10-3; J gene: TRBJ1-2; CDR3 protein: CAISPGQQAYGYTF; CDR3 DNA: TGTGCCATCAGCCCTGGACAGCAAGCCTATGGCTACACCTTC
D gene: NA; clone size: once; V gene: TRBV7-9; J gene: TRBJ2-7; CDR3 protein: CAWDSGARVPYEQYF; CDR3 DNA: TGTGCCTGGGATTCGGGGGCGAGGGTTCCCTACGAGCAGTACTTC
D gene: NA; clone size: NA; V gene: TRBV20-1; J gene: TRBJ2-1; CDR3 protein: CSANPPGGLPYYNEQFF; CDR3 DNA: TGCAGTGCCAACCCCCCGGGCGGGCTGCCATACTACAATGAGCAGTTCTTC
D gene: NA; clone size: NA; V gene: TRBV4-2; J gene: TRBJ2-3; CDR3 protein: CASSLSLAPDTQYF; CDR3 DNA: TGTGCCAGCAGCCTATCACTAGCCCCAGATACGCAGTATTTT
D gene: TRBD1; clone size: NA; V gene: TRBV7-7; J gene: TRBJ2-5; CDR3 protein: CASSFPDRAALQETQYF; CDR3 DNA: TGTGCTAGCAGCTTCCCGGACAGGGCAGCCCTCCAAGAGACCCAGTACTTC
D gene: TRBD2; clone size: few; V gene: TRBV5-6; J gene: TRBJ2-3; CDR3 protein: CASSFVPGGSNTQYF; CDR3 DNA: TGTGCCAGCAGCTTTGTTCCCGGGGGGTCGAATACGCAGTATTTT
D gene: NA; clone size: NA; V gene: TRBV11-2; J gene: TRBJ2-2; CDR3 protein: CASSLDRDTGELFF; CDR3 DNA: TGTGCCAGCAGCTTAGATCGGGACACCGGGGAGCTGTTTTTT
D gene: TRBD1; clone size: NA; V gene: TRBV7-6; J gene: TRBJ2-7; CDR3 protein: CASSLARQGPTGEQYF; CDR3 DNA: TGTGCCAGCAGCTTAGCTCGACAGGGGCCAACGGGGGAGCAGTACTTC
D gene: NA; clone size: NA; V gene: TRBV5-1; J gene: TRBJ2-3; CDR3 protein: CASSLGVQDTQYF; CDR3 DNA: TGCGCCAGCAGCTTGGGCGTTCAAGATACGCAGTATTTT
D gene: TRBD2; clone size: NA; V gene: TRBV12-3/TRBV12-4; J gene: TRBJ2-5; CDR3 protein: CASRLAGGYQETQYF; CDR3 DNA: TGTGCCAGCAGACTAGCGGGAGGGTACCAAGAGACCCAGTACTTC
D gene: NA; clone size: NA; V gene: TRBV20-1; J gene: TRBJ2-6; CDR3 protein: CSASTSGANVLTF; CDR3 DNA: TGCAGTGCTAGTACCTCTGGGGCCAACGTCCTGACTTTC
D gene: NA; clone size: NA; V gene: TRBV6-6; J gene: TRBJ2-5; CDR3 protein: CASSYRRGRETQYF; CDR3 DNA: TGCGCCAGCAGTTATCGAAGGGGGAGGGAGACCCAGTACTTC
D gene: NA; clone size: NA; V gene: TRBV6-5; J gene: TRBJ1-2; CDR3 protein: CASSYEGEGPYGYTF; CDR3 DNA: TGTGCCAGCAGTTATGAGGGGGAGGGTCCCTATGGCTACACCTTC
D gene: NA; clone size: NA; V gene: TRBV5-1; J gene: TRBJ2-1; CDR3 protein: CASHSRAEYNEQFF; CDR3 DNA: TGCGCCAGCCATAGCAGGGCGGAGTACAATGAGCAGTTCTTC
D gene: TRBD1; clone size: NA; V gene: TRBV7-2; J gene: TRBJ2-3; CDR3 protein: CASSLVKGQGVGDTQYF; CDR3 DNA: TGTGCCAGCAGCTTAGTCAAGGGACAGGGGGTAGGAGATACGCAGTATTTT
D gene: TRBD1; clone size: NA; V gene: TRBV5-6; J gene: TRBJ1-6; CDR3 protein: CASSFTGDHNSPLHF; CDR3 DNA: TGTGCCAGCAGCTTTACAGGGGATCATAATTCACCCCTCCACTTT
D gene: TRBD1; clone size: NA; V gene: TRBV4-2; J gene: TRBJ2-3; CDR3 protein: CASSQDLETGAITDTQYF; CDR3 DNA: TGTGCCAGCAGCCAAGATCTGGAAACAGGGGCAATCACAGATACGCAGTATTTT
D gene: NA; clone size: NA; V gene: TRBV5-1; J gene: TRBJ2-1; CDR3 protein: CASSLLGKMNEQFF; CDR3 DNA: TGCGCCAGCAGCTTGCTAGGGAAGATGAATGAGCAGTTCTTC
D gene: NA; clone size: NA; V gene: TRBV6-2/TRBV6-3; J gene: TRBJ2-7; CDR3 protein: CASSYRADYEQYF; CDR3 DNA: TGTGCCAGCAGTTACAGGGCAGACTACGAGCAGTACTTC
D gene: TRBD1; clone size: NA; V gene: TRBV27; J gene: TRBJ1-6; CDR3 protein: CASRRQGADNSPLHF; CDR3 DNA: TGTGCCAGCAGGAGACAGGGGGCAGATAATTCACCCCTCCACTTT
D gene: NA; clone size: NA; V gene: TRBV5-6; J gene: TRBJ1-2; CDR3 protein: CASSPSSLQLYGYTF; CDR3 DNA: TGTGCCAGCAGCCCGTCCAGCCTCCAGCTCTATGGCTACACCTTC
D gene: TRBD1; clone size: NA; V gene: TRBV2; J gene: TRBJ1-5; CDR3 protein: CASSEEDRDNQPQHF; CDR3 DNA: TGTGCCAGCAGTGAAGAAGACAGGGACAATCAGCCCCAGCATTTT
D gene: NA; clone size: once; V gene: TRBV20-1; J gene: TRBJ2-5; CDR3 protein: CSAMSPTGDRETQYF; CDR3 DNA: TGCAGTGCGATGTCCCCAACGGGAGATCGGGAGACCCAGTACTTC
D gene: NA; clone size: NA; V gene: TRBV7-2; J gene: TRBJ1-2; CDR3 protein: CAGILDGNYGYTF; CDR3 DNA: TGTGCCGGCATCCTGGACGGGAACTATGGCTACACCTTC
D gene: NA; clone size: few; V gene: TRBV10-1; J gene: TRBJ2-7; CDR3 protein: CASSIATSYEQYF; CDR3 DNA: TGCGCCAGCAGTATCGCGACTAGCTACGAGCAGTACTTC
D gene: NA; clone size: NA; V gene: TRBV2; J gene: TRBJ2-3; CDR3 protein: CASSSAGSSDTQYF; CDR3 DNA: TGTGCCAGCAGTTCAGCAGGGAGTTCAGATACGCAGTATTTT
D gene: NA; clone size: NA; V gene: TRBV12-3/TRBV12-4; J gene: TRBJ2-7; CDR3 protein: CASKPGTRISEQYF; CDR3 DNA: TGTGCCAGCAAACCCGGGACAAGGATTTCCGAGCAGTACTTC
D gene: TRBD2; clone size: NA; V gene: TRBV29-1; J gene: TRBJ2-7; CDR3 protein: CSVSFGAGGPYEQYF; CDR3 DNA: TGCAGCGTGAGCTTCGGGGCGGGGGGCCCCTACGAGCAGTACTTC
D gene: TRBD1; clone size: once; V gene: TRBV2; J gene: TRBJ1-2; CDR3 protein: CASSDIKGTGVNYGYTF; CDR3 DNA: TGTGCCAGCAGTGACATTAAAGGGACAGGAGTGAACTATGGCTACACCTTC
D gene: NA; clone size: NA; V gene: TRBV7-2; J gene: TRBJ1-4; CDR3 protein: CASSLFAGVLNEKLFF; CDR3 DNA: TGTGCCAGCAGCTTATTCGCGGGGGTGCTTAATGAAAAACTGTTTTTT
D gene: NA; clone size: NA; V gene: TRBV5-6; J gene: TRBJ1-5; CDR3 protein: CASSPGTGSNQPQHF; CDR3 DNA: TGTGCCAGTAGCCCCGGGACCGGGAGCAATCAGCCCCAGCATTTT
D gene: NA; clone size: NA; V gene: TRBV6-5; J gene: TRBJ2-1; CDR3 protein: CASSYSSRGPYNEQFF; CDR3 DNA: TGTGCCAGCAGTTACTCATCCCGGGGGCCCTACAATGAGCAGTTCTTC
D gene: NA; clone size: NA; V gene: TRBV5-1; J gene: TRBJ2-7; CDR3 protein: CASSRRGAYEQYF; CDR3 DNA: TGCGCCAGCAGCCGGAGGGGGGCCTACGAGCAGTACTTC
D gene: NA; clone size: NA; V gene: TRBV29-1; J gene: TRBJ1-2; CDR3 protein: CSVFGSLEYGYTF; CDR3 DNA: TGCAGCGTCTTCGGGAGTCTGGAGTATGGCTACACCTTC
D gene: NA; clone size: few; V gene: TRBV9; J gene: TRBJ2-7; CDR3 protein: CASSVDPSPYEQYF; CDR3 DNA: TGTGCCAGCAGCGTAGACCCGTCCCCCTACGAGCAGTACTTC
D gene: TRBD1; clone size: NA; V gene: TRBV6-5; J gene: TRBJ2-1; CDR3 protein: CASSYWDRAYNEQFF; CDR3 DNA: TGTGCCAGCAGTTACTGGGACAGGGCCTACAATGAGCAGTTCTTC
D gene: TRBD1; clone size: NA; V gene: TRBV7-2; J gene: TRBJ1-2; CDR3 protein: CASSPPTGEGGYTF; CDR3 DNA: TGTGCCAGCAGCCCTCCAACAGGGGAGGGGGGCTACACCTTC
D gene: TRBD1; clone size: NA; V gene: TRBV12-3/TRBV12-4; J gene: TRBJ1-1; CDR3 protein: CASSPLDRANTEAFF; CDR3 DNA: TGTGCCAGCAGTCCCCTTGACAGGGCGAACACTGAAGCTTTCTTT
D gene: NA; clone size: few; V gene: TRBV29-1; J gene: TRBJ2-3; CDR3 protein: CSAWTSSTDTQYF; CDR3 DNA: TGCAGCGCTTGGACTTCTAGCACAGATACGCAGTATTTT
D gene: TRBD1; clone size: NA; V gene: TRBV15; J gene: TRBJ2-5; CDR3 protein: CATSKHGQGKETQYF; CDR3 DNA: TGTGCCACCAGCAAACACGGACAGGGGAAAGAGACCCAGTACTTC
D gene: NA; clone size: few; V gene: TRBV5-1; J gene: TRBJ2-5; CDR3 protein: CASSTRETQYF; CDR3 DNA: TGCGCCAGCAGCACCCGGGAGACCCAGTACTTC
D gene: NA; clone size: NA; V gene: TRBV9; J gene: TRBJ2-1; CDR3 protein: CASSTSGNEQFF; CDR3 DNA: TGTGCCAGCAGCACCAGCGGCAATGAGCAGTTCTTC
D gene: TRBD2; clone size: NA; V gene: TRBV6-5; J gene: TRBJ2-3; CDR3 protein: CASSYSAGRAELAQYF; CDR3 DNA: TGTGCCAGCAGTTACTCTGCCGGGAGGGCCGAGTTAGCGCAGTATTTT
D gene: NA; clone size: NA; V gene: TRBV5-5; J gene: TRBJ2-1; CDR3 protein: CASSLGPGPSNEQFF; CDR3 DNA: TGTGCCAGCAGCTTGGGTCCAGGACCTTCCAATGAGCAGTTCTTC
D gene: TRBD1; clone size: NA; V gene: TRBV12-3/TRBV12-4; J gene: TRBJ1-2; CDR3 protein: CASSTYRGHNYGYTF; CDR3 DNA: TGTGCCAGCAGCACGTACAGGGGGCATAACTATGGCTACACCTTC
D gene: NA; clone size: few; V gene: TRBV1; J gene: TRBJ2-7; CDR3 protein: CTSSQDEWRVLPYEQYF; CDR3 DNA: TGCACCAGCAGCCAAGATGAGTGGCGAGTACTACCCTACGAGCAGTACTTC